This TCR beta chain derives from a study of blood T cell repertoires in COVID-19. Measured with immunoSEQ multiplex PCR; TCRdb has only the in-frame clones, and not every one. The table has tens of thousands of clones, 74% seen once. CDR3 size: 16 residues. V lost 3 bases, J lost 1 base, and 5 bases stayed unmatched. CDR1 SGDLS and CDR2 YYNGEE come from the germline V gene. Patients at the Seattle site were enrolled during active infection and followed longitudinally. What was sequenced was peripheral blood. This TCR came from a man between 65 and 85 years old with COVID-19, enrolled during active disease. This rearrangement joins TRBV9 to TRBJ2-5; 11 bases line up with TRBD2. CDR3 in DNA: TGTGCCAGCAGCGCCAGTAGCGGGAGGGTCCAAGAGACCCAGTACTTC. Translation: CASSASSGRVQETQYF.